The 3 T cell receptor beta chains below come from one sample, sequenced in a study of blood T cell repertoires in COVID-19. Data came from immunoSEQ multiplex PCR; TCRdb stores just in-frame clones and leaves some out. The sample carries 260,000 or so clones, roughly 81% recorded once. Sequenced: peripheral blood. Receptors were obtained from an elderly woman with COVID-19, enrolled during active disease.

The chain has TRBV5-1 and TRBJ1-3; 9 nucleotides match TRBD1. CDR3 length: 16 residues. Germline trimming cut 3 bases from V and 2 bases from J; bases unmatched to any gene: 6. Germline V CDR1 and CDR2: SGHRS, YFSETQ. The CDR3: CASSWGQGRTGNTIYF. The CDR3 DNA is TGCGCCAGCAGCTGGGGACAGGGCCGAACTGGAAACACCATATATTTT.

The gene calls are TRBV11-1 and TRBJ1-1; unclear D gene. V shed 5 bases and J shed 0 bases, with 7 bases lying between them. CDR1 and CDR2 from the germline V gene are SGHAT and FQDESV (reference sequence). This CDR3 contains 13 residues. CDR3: CASSVSLNTEAFF. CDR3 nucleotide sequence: TGTGCCAGCAGCGTTAGTTTGAACACTGAAGCTTTCTTT. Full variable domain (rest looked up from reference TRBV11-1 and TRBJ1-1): EAEVAQSPRYKITEKSQAVAFWCDPISGHATLYWYRQILGQGPELLVQFQDESVVDDSQLPKDRFSAERLKGVDSTLKIQPAELGDSAMYLCASSVSLNTEAFFGQGTRLTVV.

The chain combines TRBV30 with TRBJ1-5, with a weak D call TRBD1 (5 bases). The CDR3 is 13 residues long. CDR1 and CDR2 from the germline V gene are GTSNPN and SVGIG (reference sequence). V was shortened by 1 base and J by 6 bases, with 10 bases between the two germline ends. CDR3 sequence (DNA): TGTGCCTGGAGTGACGGGGGGAGTCAGCCCCAGCATTTT. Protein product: CAWSDGGSQPQHF.